Listed below are T cell receptor beta chains from one sample, sequenced in a study of cytomegalovirus exposure and HLA in healthy donors. Using immunoSEQ multiplex PCR, the repertoire was profiled, and TCRdb retains in-frame clones only, with some absent. The table shows 35,000 to 45,000 clones, with about 78% occurring only once. Source material: PBMCs. These receptors were obtained from a woman in her twenties or thirties in good health and CMV-seronegative. Each CDR3 is given with its conserved first and last residue. D genes are given only for firm matches. Not all rows give a size; the values are once, few, many and, for expanded clones, a class.

clone size	D gene	J gene	V gene	CDR3 DNA	CDR3 protein
-	TRBD1	TRBJ1-2	TRBV14	TGTGCCAGCAGCCCTATAGACAGGGGGAAAAAATACTACACCTTC	CASSPIDRGKKYYTF
-	TRBD2	TRBJ2-7	TRBV5-1	TGCGCCAGCAGCTGGACTGCGGGGGGCGTCTACGAGCAGTACTTC	CASSWTAGGVYEQYF
few	TRBD2	TRBJ2-1	TRBV5-1	TGCGCCAGCAGCTTGGGTAGCGGGGGCCACAATGAGCAGTTCTTC	CASSLGSGGHNEQFF
-	-	TRBJ2-7	TRBV30	TGTGCCCAGCGTAACGAGCAGTACTTC	CAQRNEQYF
few	-	TRBJ2-1	TRBV6-1	TGTGCCAGCAGGAGGGACTTCAGCTCCTACAATGAGCAGTTCTTC	CASRRDFSSYNEQFF
few	-	TRBJ1-4	TRBV6-1	TGTGCCAGCAGTGTGGGGGAACAGGGCTATGAAAAACTGTTTTTT	CASSVGEQGYEKLFF
-	TRBD1	TRBJ1-6	TRBV5-6	TGTGCCAGCAGCCCTTGGACAGGCCGAAATTCACCCCTCCACTTT	CASSPWTGRNSPLHF
-	-	TRBJ2-3	TRBV2	TGTGCCAGCAGTGATAGCGGATCTAGCACAGATACGCAGTATTTT	CASSDSGSSTDTQYF
-	-	TRBJ2-2	TRBV27	TGTGCCAGCAGTACGAAAACCCCCGGGGTTTACCACTCGAACACCGGGGAGCTGTTTTTT	CASSTKTPGVYHSNTGELFF
-	-	TRBJ1-4	TRBV7-9	TGTGCCAGCAGCTTATCTAACTATGAAAAACTGTTTTTT	CASSLSNYEKLFF
-	TRBD1	TRBJ1-2	TRBV28	TGTGCCACTCGGGGACAGGGAATTCGCGGCCATGGCTACACCTTC	CATRGQGIRGHGYTF
-	TRBD2	TRBJ2-5	TRBV5-1	TGCGCCAGCAGCCCTGGACTAGCGGTGTTAGAGACCCAGTACTTC	CASSPGLAVLETQYF
few	TRBD1	TRBJ2-1	TRBV5-1	TGCGCCAGCAGCTACAGGGGGCGGAATAATGAGCAGTTCTTC	CASSYRGRNNEQFF
-	-	TRBJ2-3	TRBV9	TGTGCCAGCAGCGTAGGCGTCAGCACAGATACGCAGTATTTT	CASSVGVSTDTQYF
-	-	TRBJ2-1	TRBV27	TGTGCCAGCAGTTCGACAGAGAACAATGAGCAGTTCTTC	CASSSTENNEQFF
-	-	TRBJ1-1	TRBV6-1	TGTGCCAGCAGTGAATTGGAGGGCACTGAAGCTTTCTTT	CASSELEGTEAFF
-	TRBD1	TRBJ1-2	TRBV15	TGTGCCACCAGCAGAGACCTAAATGACAGGGCTGGCTACACCTTC	CATSRDLNDRAGYTF
-	TRBD1	TRBJ2-2	TRBV5-1	TGCGCCAGCAGCTGGACAGGGAACACCGGGGAGCTGTTTTTT	CASSWTGNTGELFF
-	TRBD2	TRBJ2-7	TRBV27	TGTGCCAGCAGTTGGGCGGGAGGCAACGAGCAGTACTTC	CASSWAGGNEQYF
once	TRBD1	TRBJ1-2	TRBV14	TGTGCCAGCAGGGAAACAGGGGGCGGACGCTATGGCTACACCTTC	CASRETGGGRYGYTF
-	-	TRBJ2-3	TRBV25-1	TGTGCCAGCAGGAGAACTAGCACAGATACGCAGTATTTT	CASRRTSTDTQYF
few	-	TRBJ1-3	TRBV15	TGTGCCACCAGCAGAGATCTGGCGGGCCCACTTTTCATATATTTT	CATSRDLAGPLFIYF
-	-	TRBJ2-7	TRBV4-1	TGCGCCAGCAGCCACCCCATCCGGGACACCCGTGACGAGCAGTACTTC	CASSHPIRDTRDEQYF
-	-	TRBJ2-1	TRBV9	TGTGCCAGCAGCGCCGCGTTCAATGAGCAGTTCTTC	CASSAAFNEQFF
-	TRBD2	TRBJ2-2	TRBV9	TGTGCCAGCAGCGTAGTAGCGGGGGGGCAAACCGGGGAGCTGTTTTTT	CASSVVAGGQTGELFF
few	-	TRBJ2-3	TRBV5-4	TGTGCCAGCAGCCCCGACAGTAGCACAGATACGCAGTATTTT	CASSPDSSTDTQYF
-	-	TRBJ2-7	TRBV4-1	TGCGCCAGCAGCCAAGACAGCTACGAGCAGTACTTC	CASSQDSYEQYF
-	-	TRBJ1-1	TRBV15	TGTGCCACCAGCAGACCAACACAGAATCCGAACACTGAAGCTTTCTTT	CATSRPTQNPNTEAFF
-	TRBD2	TRBJ2-1	TRBV10-3	TGTGCCATCGGGCGGGAGGGCGGAGAGCAGTTCTTC	CAIGREGGEQFF
-	TRBD1	TRBJ2-7	TRBV29-1	TGCAGCGTTGGGACAGGGACGACCTACGAGCAGTACTTC	CSVGTGTTYEQYF
-	TRBD1	TRBJ1-5	TRBV28	TGTGCCAGCCGCCAGACAGGGAGCAATCAGCCCCAGCATTTT	CASRQTGSNQPQHF
-	TRBD2	TRBJ2-1	TRBV5-1	TGCGCCAGCAGCTTCGGGGGGTCAGGGAATGAGCAGTTCTTC	CASSFGGSGNEQFF
-	TRBD1	TRBJ2-1	TRBV23-1	TGCGCCAGCACCGCGAAGGGGGACAGGACGAATGAGCAGTTCTTC	CASTAKGDRTNEQFF
-	TRBD2	TRBJ2-1	TRBV7-3	TGTGCCAGCAGCCCCCTCCAGCGGGAAGACAATGAGCAGTTCTTC	CASSPLQREDNEQFF
few	-	TRBJ2-5	TRBV6-5	TGTGCCAGCAGAGACTCGGGGGAGACCCAGTACTTC	CASRDSGETQYF
-	TRBD1	TRBJ1-2	TRBV6-5	TGTGCCAGCAGTGTCACAGGGGAGAATGGCTACACCTTC	CASSVTGENGYTF
few	TRBD2	TRBJ2-1	TRBV27	TGTGCCACCATAAATCTAGCGGGAGGTTACAATGAGCAGTTCTTC	CATINLAGGYNEQFF
-	-	TRBJ1-1	TRBV18	TGTGCCAGCTCACCCGGGAACACTGAAGCTTTCTTT	CASSPGNTEAFF
-	-	TRBJ1-5	TRBV15	TGTGCCACCAGCAGAGAGGCAGGGGAACAGCCCCAGCATTTT	CATSREAGEQPQHF
-	-	TRBJ2-7	TRBV5-6	TGTGCCAGCAGCTTGCAGGCCCAGGGTCTCGAGCAGTACTTC	CASSLQAQGLEQYF
few	TRBD1	TRBJ2-7	TRBV10-3	TGTGCCATCAGACCGGGACAGAATTCCTACGAGCAGTACTTC	CAIRPGQNSYEQYF
-	-	TRBJ2-5	TRBV21-1	TGTGCCAGCAGCAAAGTTGGTGGGGGGTTGGAGACCCAGTACTTC	CASSKVGGGLETQYF
-	-	TRBJ2-7	TRBV7-8	TGTGCCAGCAGCCCACGGCGTGGAGGTCCGTACGAGCAGTACTTC	CASSPRRGGPYEQYF
-	-	TRBJ2-2	TRBV6-5	TGTGCCAGCAGTTACTCCGGGACAAACACCGGGGAGCTGTTTTTT	CASSYSGTNTGELFF
-	TRBD1	TRBJ1-2	TRBV29-1	TGCAGCGTTGAAGATCATGGCAGGGGGCGGAATGGCTACACCTTC	CSVEDHGRGRNGYTF
-	-	TRBJ1-1	TRBV6-5	TGTGCCAGCAGTTCGTACGCCCGGGGGGCTGAAGCTTTCTTT	CASSSYARGAEAFF
-	-	TRBJ2-1	TRBV29-1	TGCAGCGTTGAAGATCTTCGTGGGAGGGGGAATAATGAGCAGTTCTTC	CSVEDLRGRGNNEQFF
few	TRBD1	TRBJ1-1	TRBV6-1	TGTGCCAGCAGGATAGGACAGGGAAGCACTGAAGCTTTCTTT	CASRIGQGSTEAFF
-	-	TRBJ1-2	TRBV30	TGTGCCTGGTACATAAACTATGGCTACACCTTC	CAWYINYGYTF